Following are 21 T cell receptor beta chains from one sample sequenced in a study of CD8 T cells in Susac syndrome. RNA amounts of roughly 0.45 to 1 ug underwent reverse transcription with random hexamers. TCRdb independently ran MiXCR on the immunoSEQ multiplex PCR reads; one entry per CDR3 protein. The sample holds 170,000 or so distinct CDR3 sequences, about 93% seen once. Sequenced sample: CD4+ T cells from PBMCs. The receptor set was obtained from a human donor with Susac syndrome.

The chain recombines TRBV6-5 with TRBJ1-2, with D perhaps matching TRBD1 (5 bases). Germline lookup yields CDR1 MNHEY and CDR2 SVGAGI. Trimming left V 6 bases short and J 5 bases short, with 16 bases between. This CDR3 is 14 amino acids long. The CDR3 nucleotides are TGTGCCAGCAGCCCGGGACGCTTGACTTATGGCTACACCTTC. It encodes CASSPGRLTYGYTF.

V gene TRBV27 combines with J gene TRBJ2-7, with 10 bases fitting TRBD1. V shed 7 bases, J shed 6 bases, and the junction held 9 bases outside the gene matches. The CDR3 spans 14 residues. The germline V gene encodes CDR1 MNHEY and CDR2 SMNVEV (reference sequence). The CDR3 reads CASTKRQGAVEQYF. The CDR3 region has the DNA TGTGCCAGCACGAAGAGACAGGGGGCTGTCGAGCAGTACTTC.

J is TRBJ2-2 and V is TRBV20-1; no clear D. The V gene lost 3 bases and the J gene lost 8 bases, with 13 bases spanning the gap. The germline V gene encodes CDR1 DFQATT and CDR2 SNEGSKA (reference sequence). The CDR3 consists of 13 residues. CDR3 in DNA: TGCAGTGCTAGCAAGCCCGGCAGGGGGGAGCTGTTTTTT. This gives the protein CSASKPGRGELFF.

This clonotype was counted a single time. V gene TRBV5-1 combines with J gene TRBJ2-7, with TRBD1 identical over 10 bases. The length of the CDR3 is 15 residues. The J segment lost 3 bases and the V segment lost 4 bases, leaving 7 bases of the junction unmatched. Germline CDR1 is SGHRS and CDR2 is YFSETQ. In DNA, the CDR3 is TGCGCCAGCAGCAACAGACAGGGGGCGAACTACGAGCAGTACTTC. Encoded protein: CASSNRQGANYEQYF.

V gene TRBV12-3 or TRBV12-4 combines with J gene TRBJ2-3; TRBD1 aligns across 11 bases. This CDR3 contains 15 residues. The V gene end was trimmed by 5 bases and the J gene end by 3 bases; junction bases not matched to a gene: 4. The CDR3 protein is CASSTGTGGTDTQYF. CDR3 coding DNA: TGTGCCAGCAGTACCGGGACAGGGGGTACAGATACGCAGTATTTT.

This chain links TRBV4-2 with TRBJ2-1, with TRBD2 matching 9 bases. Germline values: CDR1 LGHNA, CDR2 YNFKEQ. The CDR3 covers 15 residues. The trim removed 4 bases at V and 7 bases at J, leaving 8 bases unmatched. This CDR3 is CASSRGAGGLNEQFF. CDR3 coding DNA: TGTGCCAGCAGCCGTGGGGCGGGGGGGCTTAATGAGCAGTTCTTC.

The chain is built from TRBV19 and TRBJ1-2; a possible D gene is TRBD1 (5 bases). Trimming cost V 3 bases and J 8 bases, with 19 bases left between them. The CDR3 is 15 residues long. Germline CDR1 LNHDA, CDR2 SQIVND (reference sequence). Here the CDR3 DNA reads TGTGCCAGTAGTATTGGAGGTGGGCAGGGAGTCGGCTACACCTTC. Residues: CASSIGGGQGVGYTF. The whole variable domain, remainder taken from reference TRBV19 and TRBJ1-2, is DGGITQSPKYLFRKEGQNVTLSCEQNLNHDAMYWYRQDPGQGLRLIYYSQIVNDFQKGDIAEGYSVSREKKESFPLTVTSAQKNPTAFYLCASSIGGGQGVGYTFGSGTRLTVV.

The DNA for the CDR3 is TGCGCCAGCAGCCCCGCCGCGGGAGCGGGAAGCTACGAGCAGTACTTC. As protein: CASSPAAGAGSYEQYF. The chain employs TRBV5-1 and TRBJ2-7; 7 bases line up with TRBD2. J was trimmed by 3 bases and V by 4 bases; bases with no gene match: 13. The CDR3 runs 16 residues. From germline, CDR1 is SGHRS and CDR2 YFSETQ.

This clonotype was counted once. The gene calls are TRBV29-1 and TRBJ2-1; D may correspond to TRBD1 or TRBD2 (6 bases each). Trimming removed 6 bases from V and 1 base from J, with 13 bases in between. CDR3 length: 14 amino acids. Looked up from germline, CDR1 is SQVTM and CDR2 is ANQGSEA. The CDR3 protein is CSVLRGGSYNEQFF. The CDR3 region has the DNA TGCAGCGTCCTGAGAGGGGGGTCCTACAATGAGCAGTTCTTC.

The CDR3, as DNA: TGTGCCAGCAGCCAAGGATGGGAGACCCAGTACTTC. Amino acid sequence: CASSQGWETQYF. The V gene is TRBV14, the J gene TRBJ2-5; D is uncertain. The CDR3 is 12 residues long. Germline CDR1 is SGHDN and CDR2 is FVKESK. V shed 1 base and J shed 5 bases, with 5 bases lying between them.

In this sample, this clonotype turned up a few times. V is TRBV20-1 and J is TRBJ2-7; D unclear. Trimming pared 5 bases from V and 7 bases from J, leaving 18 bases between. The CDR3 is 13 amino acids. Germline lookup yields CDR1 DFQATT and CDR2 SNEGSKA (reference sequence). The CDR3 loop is CSASRYAMREQYF. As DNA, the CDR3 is TGCAGTGCTTCTCGGTACGCTATGAGGGAGCAGTACTTC.

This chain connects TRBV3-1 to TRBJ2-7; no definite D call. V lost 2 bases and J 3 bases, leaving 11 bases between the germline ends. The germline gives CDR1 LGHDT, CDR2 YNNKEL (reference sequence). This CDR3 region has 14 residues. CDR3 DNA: TGTGCCAGCAGCCAAATGCCCGGAAGCTACGAGCAGTACTTC. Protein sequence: CASSQMPGSYEQYF.

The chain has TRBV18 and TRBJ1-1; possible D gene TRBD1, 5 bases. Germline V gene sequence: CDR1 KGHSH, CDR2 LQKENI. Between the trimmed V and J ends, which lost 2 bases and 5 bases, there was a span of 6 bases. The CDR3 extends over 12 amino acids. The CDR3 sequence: CASSPGATEAFF. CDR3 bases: TGTGCCAGCTCACCAGGGGCGACTGAAGCTTTCTTT.

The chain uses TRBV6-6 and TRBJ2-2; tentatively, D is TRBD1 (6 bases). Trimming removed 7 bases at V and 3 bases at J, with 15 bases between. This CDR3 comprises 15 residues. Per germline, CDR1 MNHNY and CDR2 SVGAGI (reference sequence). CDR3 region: CASTTGTPDTGELFF. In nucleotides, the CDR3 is TGTGCCAGCACCACAGGGACCCCAGACACCGGGGAGCTGTTTTTT.

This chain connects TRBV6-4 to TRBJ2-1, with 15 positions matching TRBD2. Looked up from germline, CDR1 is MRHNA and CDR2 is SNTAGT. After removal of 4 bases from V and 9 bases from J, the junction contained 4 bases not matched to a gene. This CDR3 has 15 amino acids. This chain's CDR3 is CASSVRTSGRVEQFF. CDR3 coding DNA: TGTGCCAGCAGTGTCCGGACTAGCGGGAGGGTTGAGCAGTTCTTC.

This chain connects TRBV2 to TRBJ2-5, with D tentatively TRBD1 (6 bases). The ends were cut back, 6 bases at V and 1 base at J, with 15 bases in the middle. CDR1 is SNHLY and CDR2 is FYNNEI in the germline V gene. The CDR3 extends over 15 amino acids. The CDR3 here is CASREVGARQETQYF. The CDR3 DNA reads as TGTGCCAGCAGGGAGGTGGGGGCTCGCCAAGAGACCCAGTACTTC. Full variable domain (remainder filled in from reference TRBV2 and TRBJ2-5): EPEVTQTPSHQVTQMGQEVILRCVPISNHLYFYWYRQILGQKVEFLVSFYNNEISEKSEIFDDQFSVERPDGSNFTLKIRSTKLEDSAMYFCASREVGARQETQYFGPGTRLLVL.

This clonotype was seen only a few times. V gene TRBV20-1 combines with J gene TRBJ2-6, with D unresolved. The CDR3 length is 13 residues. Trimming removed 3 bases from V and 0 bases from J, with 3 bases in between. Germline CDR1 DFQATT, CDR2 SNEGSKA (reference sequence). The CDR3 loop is CSASSSGANVLTF. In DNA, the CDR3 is TGCAGTGCTAGCAGCTCTGGGGCCAACGTCCTGACTTTC.

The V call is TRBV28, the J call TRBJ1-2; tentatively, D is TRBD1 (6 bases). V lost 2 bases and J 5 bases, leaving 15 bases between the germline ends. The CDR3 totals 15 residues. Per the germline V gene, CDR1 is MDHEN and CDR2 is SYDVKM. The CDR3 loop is CASSLSGGPLYGYTF. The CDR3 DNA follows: TGTGCCAGCAGTTTAAGCGGGGGCCCCCTTTATGGCTACACCTTC.

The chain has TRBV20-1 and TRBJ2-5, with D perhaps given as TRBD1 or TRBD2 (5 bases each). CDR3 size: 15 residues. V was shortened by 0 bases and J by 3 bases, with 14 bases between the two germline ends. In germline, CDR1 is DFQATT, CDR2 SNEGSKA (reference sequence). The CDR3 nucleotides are TGCAGTGCTAGAGATTTGAGGGGCACGAAAGAGACCCAGTACTTC. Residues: CSARDLRGTKETQYF.

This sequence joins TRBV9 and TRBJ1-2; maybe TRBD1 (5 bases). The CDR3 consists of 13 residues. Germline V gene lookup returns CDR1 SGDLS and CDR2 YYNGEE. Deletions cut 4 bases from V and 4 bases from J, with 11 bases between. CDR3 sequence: CASSTQGGYGYTF. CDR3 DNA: TGTGCCAGCAGCACGCAGGGTGGCTATGGCTACACCTTC.

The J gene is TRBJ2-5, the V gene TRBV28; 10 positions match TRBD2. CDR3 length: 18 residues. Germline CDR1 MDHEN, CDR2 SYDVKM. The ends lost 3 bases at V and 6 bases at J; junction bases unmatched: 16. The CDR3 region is CASSLLRRRLAGDKTQYF. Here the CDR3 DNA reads TGTGCCAGCAGTTTGCTTAGGAGGCGGCTAGCGGGAGACAAGACCCAGTACTTC. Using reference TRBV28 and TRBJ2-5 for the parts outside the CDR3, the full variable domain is DVKVTQSSRYLVKRTGEKVFLECVQDMDHENMFWYRQDPGLGLRLIYFSYDVKMKEKGDIPEGYSVSREKKERFSLILESASTNQTSMYLCASSLLRRRLAGDKTQYFGPGTRLLVL.